This T cell receptor beta chain emerged from a study of Tregs in tolerant kidney transplant recipients. Findings of the study overall: No direct test of biological reproducibility was done here.

Clones were read by immunoSEQ multiplex PCR, and TCRdb kept only the in-frame ones, dropping some. The table lists tens of thousands of clones, approximately 94% of them singletons. Concerning this clone: Its cognate antigen is unknown.

Deletions cut 5 bases from V and 0 bases from J, with 11 bases between. The CDR3 is 15 amino acids. Germline loops: CDR1 LNHDA, CDR2 SQIVND (reference sequence). The specimen comprised CD4+ T cells from blood, sampled before the transplant. This chain connects TRBV19 to TRBJ2-4; no definite D call. This receptor was identified in a human donor who received a combined kidney and bone marrow transplant. The CDR3 sequence: CASSPDLLAKNIQYF. DNA for the CDR3: TGTGCCAGTAGTCCTGATTTACTAGCCAAAAACATTCAGTACTTC.